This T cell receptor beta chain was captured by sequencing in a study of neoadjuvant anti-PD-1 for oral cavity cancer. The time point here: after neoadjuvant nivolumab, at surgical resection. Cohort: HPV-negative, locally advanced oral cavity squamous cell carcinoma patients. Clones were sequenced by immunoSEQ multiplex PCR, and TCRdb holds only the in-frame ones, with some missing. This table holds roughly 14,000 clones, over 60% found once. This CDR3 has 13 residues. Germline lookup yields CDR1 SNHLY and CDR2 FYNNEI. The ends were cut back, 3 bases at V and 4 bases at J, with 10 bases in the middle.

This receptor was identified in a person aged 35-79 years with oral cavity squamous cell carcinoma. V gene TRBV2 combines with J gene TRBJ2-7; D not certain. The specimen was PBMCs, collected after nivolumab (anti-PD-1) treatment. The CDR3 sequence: CASSEWYAYEQYF. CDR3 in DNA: TGTGCCAGCAGTGAGTGGTACGCATACGAGCAGTACTTC.